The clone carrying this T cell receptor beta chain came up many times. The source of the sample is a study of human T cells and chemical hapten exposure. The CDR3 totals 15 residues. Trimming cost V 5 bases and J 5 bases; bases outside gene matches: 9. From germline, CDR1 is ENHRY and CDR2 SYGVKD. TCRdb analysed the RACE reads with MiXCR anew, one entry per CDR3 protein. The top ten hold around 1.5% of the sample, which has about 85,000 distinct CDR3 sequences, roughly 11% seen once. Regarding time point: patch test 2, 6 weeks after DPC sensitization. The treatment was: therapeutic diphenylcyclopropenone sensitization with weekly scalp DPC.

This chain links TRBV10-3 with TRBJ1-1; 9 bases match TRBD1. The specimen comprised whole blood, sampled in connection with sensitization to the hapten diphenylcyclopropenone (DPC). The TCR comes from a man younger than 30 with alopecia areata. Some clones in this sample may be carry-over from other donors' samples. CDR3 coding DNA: TGTGCCATCAGTCCCGGGACAGGGTATCGGACTGAAGCTTTCTTT. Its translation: CAISPGTGYRTEAFF.